This passage covers 18 T cell receptor beta chains from one sample sequenced in a study of control samples from healthy donors and cancer patients. Here immunoSEQ multiplex PCR was the method, and the copy in TCRdb shows in-frame clones only, minus some. The profile shows about 180,000 clones, around 94% of them singletons. The source material was blood. The source is a man aged 30 to 39 in good health.

V usage is TRBV7-3 and J usage is TRBJ2-3; 7 bases are shared with TRBD2. Per germline, CDR1 SGHTA and CDR2 FQGTGA. The CDR3 spans 16 residues. V shed 5 bases, J shed 3 bases, and the junction held 11 bases outside the gene matches. The CDR3 sequence: CASSLRGGSQTDTQYF. DNA of the CDR3: TGTGCCAGCAGCCTAAGGGGCGGGAGTCAAACAGATACGCAGTATTTT. The complete variable domain, with remaining parts taken from reference TRBV7-3 and TRBJ2-3, reads GAGVSQTPSNKVTEKGKYVELRCDPISGHTALYWYRQSLGQGPEFLIYFQGTGAADDSGLPNDRFFAVRPEGSVSTLKIQRTERGDSAVYLCASSLRGGSQTDTQYFGPGTRLTVL.

The V and J genes are TRBV6-1 and TRBJ1-1; perhaps TRBD1 as D (5 bases). There are 11 residues in the CDR3. Trimming took off 2 bases at V and 13 bases at J, with 11 bases between the two ends. Looked up from germline, CDR1 is MNHNS and CDR2 is SASEGT. This CDR3 is CASSEWGLGFF. As DNA, the CDR3 is TGTGCCAGCAGTGAATGGGGGTTGGGTTTCTTT.

The chain employs TRBV25-1 and TRBJ2-3; the D gene is possibly TRBD2 (5 bases). V dropped 2 bases and J dropped 8 bases, with 11 bases sitting between them. The CDR3 is 13 amino acids. Germline-derived CDR1 and CDR2 are MGHDK and SYGVNS. CDR3 sequence reads: CASSEAASLTQYF. In nucleotides, the CDR3 is TGTGCCAGCAGTGAAGCGGCTAGCCTTACGCAGTATTTT.

The rearrangement uses TRBV19 and TRBJ2-7, with 10 bases identical to TRBD1. Trimming cost V 5 bases and J 5 bases; bases outside gene matches: 9. Germline assignment: CDR1 LNHDA and CDR2 SQIVND (reference sequence). This CDR3 contains 15 residues. The CDR3 loop reads CASSSPGQGTDEQYF. CDR3 bases: TGTGCCAGTAGTTCTCCGGGACAGGGGACCGACGAGCAGTACTTC.

The rearrangement uses TRBV6-1 and TRBJ2-5, with D perhaps TRBD1 (6 bases). Germline values: CDR1 MNHNS, CDR2 SASEGT. V lost 2 bases to trimming and J lost 2 bases, with 6 bases between them. The CDR3 has 13 amino acids. Here the CDR3 reads CASSETGQETQYF. The CDR3, as DNA: TGTGCCAGCAGTGAAACAGGGCAAGAGACCCAGTACTTC.

The chain carries TRBV9 and TRBJ2-6; D gene ambiguous. With 3 bases removed from V and 0 bases from J, the gap between germline ends came to 10 bases. The CDR3 runs to 16 residues. Germline values: CDR1 SGDLS, CDR2 YYNGEE. The CDR3 here is CASSDGPFSGANVLTF. The CDR3 DNA reads as TGTGCCAGCAGCGACGGTCCTTTCTCTGGGGCCAACGTCCTGACTTTC.

For the CDR3, the DNA is TGTGCCAGTTCCCGTGGGGGGGGGTACAATGAGCAGTTCTTC. Protein product: CASSRGGGYNEQFF. J is TRBJ2-1 and V is TRBV19; 7 nucleotides align to TRBD2. Germline values: CDR1 LNHDA, CDR2 SQIVND (reference sequence). This CDR3 comprises 14 residues. The V gene end was trimmed by 8 bases and the J gene end by 4 bases; junction bases not matched to a gene: 8.

This chain joins TRBV27 and TRBJ1-1, with 10 bases that match TRBD1. The V gene's germline CDR1 is MNHEY and CDR2 SMNVEV (reference sequence). The CDR3 spans 15 residues. V trimming: 6 bases; J trimming: 4 bases; junction bases outside the gene matches: 8. The CDR3 sequence: CASSSAGQGSTEAFF. In nucleotides, the CDR3 is TGTGCCAGCAGCTCCGCGGGACAGGGGAGCACTGAAGCTTTCTTT.

The rearrangement joins TRBV14 to TRBJ2-1; D unresolved. This CDR3 spans 11 amino acids. Germline V gene sequence: CDR1 SGHDN, CDR2 FVKESK. V lost 4 bases and J lost 9, with 7 bases in between. The CDR3 DNA sequence: TGTGCCAGCAGCCCGAGCAGTGAGCAGTTCTTC. Its protein is CASSPSSEQFF.

The chain links TRBV5-5 to TRBJ1-2; 7 nucleotides match TRBD1. The CDR3 extends over 13 amino acids. Germline CDR1 and CDR2: SGHKS and YYEKEE (reference sequence). The trim removed 2 bases at V and 4 bases at J, leaving 2 bases unmatched. CDR3 amino acids: CASSFRDSYGYTF. CDR3 bases: TGTGCCAGCAGCTTCAGGGACAGCTATGGCTACACCTTC.

The chain couples TRBV5-8 to TRBJ1-5, with D tentatively TRBD1 (5 bases). V shed 0 bases and J shed 4 bases, with 14 bases lying between them. This CDR3 spans 16 amino acids. Germline CDR1 SGHTS, CDR2 YDEGEE. In DNA form, the CDR3 reads TGTGCCAGCAGCTTGGGTCCACAGGCCGGGAATCAGCCCCAGCATTTT. Translated: CASSLGPQAGNQPQHF.

The chain uses TRBV6-6 and TRBJ1-2; 7 nucleotides match TRBD1. Germline V lookup: CDR1 MNHNY, CDR2 SVGAGI (reference sequence). CDR3 length: 15 amino acids. Trimming at V came to 4 bases and at J to 8 bases, leaving 13 bases not matched to a gene. This CDR3 is CASSFRQGSLQGYTF. In DNA form, the CDR3 reads TGTGCCAGCAGTTTTCGACAGGGAAGTCTACAAGGCTACACCTTC.

This chain joins TRBV30 and TRBJ2-3; the D is unclear. V was pared by 2 bases and J by 0 bases, with 9 bases between. This CDR3 has 14 amino acids. Germline assignment: CDR1 GTSNPN and CDR2 SVGIG (reference sequence). The CDR3 loop reads CAWSSGPSTDTQYF. The CDR3, as DNA: TGTGCCTGGAGTAGTGGCCCCAGCACAGATACGCAGTATTTT. The full variable domain, in which reference TRBV30 and TRBJ2-3 provide the parts outside the CDR3, is SQTIHQWPATLVQPVGSPLSLECTVEGTSNPNLYWYRQAAGRGLQLLFYSVGIGQISSEVPQNLSASRPQDRQFILSSKKLLLSDSGFYLCAWSSGPSTDTQYFGPGTRLTVL.

The chain joins TRBV2 to TRBJ1-5; D call uncertain. The CDR3 length is 14 residues. V was pared by 5 bases and J by 1 base, with 9 bases between. Per germline, CDR1 SNHLY and CDR2 FYNNEI. The DNA for the CDR3 is TGTGCCAGCAGTCAGTTGGTAAGCAATCAGCCCCAGCATTTT. This gives the protein CASSQLVSNQPQHF.

The chain carries TRBV6-5 and TRBJ1-1, with no clear D. Germline loops: CDR1 MNHEY, CDR2 SVGAGI. The CDR3 contains 13 residues. The V end lost 10 bases, the J end lost 4 bases, and 16 bases lay between the germline ends. CDR3 in amino acids: CATRYRAGTEAFF. The DNA of the CDR3 is TGTGCCACCAGGTATAGGGCGGGCACTGAAGCTTTCTTT.

V is TRBV30 and J is TRBJ1-2; no firm D call. The V gene lost 5 bases and the J gene lost 0 bases, with 10 bases spanning the gap. The CDR3 runs 13 residues. Per germline, CDR1 GTSNPN and CDR2 SVGIG (reference sequence). CDR3 nucleotides: TGTGCCTGGTCCCCAGTGTCTAACTATGGCTACACCTTC. Amino acids: CAWSPVSNYGYTF.

The J gene is TRBJ1-4, the V gene TRBV28; 8 bases match TRBD1. V dropped 6 bases and J dropped 8; count of bases not matched to a gene: 11. There are 15 residues in the CDR3. Germline assignment: CDR1 MDHEN and CDR2 SYDVKM. For the CDR3, the DNA is TGTGCCAGCAGGGGGACAGGATCTGTTTCCGAAAAACTGTTTTTT. Its translation is CASRGTGSVSEKLFF.

The chain links TRBV12-3 or TRBV12-4 to TRBJ1-1, with D unresolved. Trimming shortened V by 6 bases and J by 7 bases, and 12 bases separated the two germline ends. The CDR3 loop spans 12 amino acids. CDR3 in amino acids: CASSFNTVEAFF. The CDR3 nucleotides are TGTGCCAGCAGCTTCAACACGGTTGAAGCTTTCTTT.